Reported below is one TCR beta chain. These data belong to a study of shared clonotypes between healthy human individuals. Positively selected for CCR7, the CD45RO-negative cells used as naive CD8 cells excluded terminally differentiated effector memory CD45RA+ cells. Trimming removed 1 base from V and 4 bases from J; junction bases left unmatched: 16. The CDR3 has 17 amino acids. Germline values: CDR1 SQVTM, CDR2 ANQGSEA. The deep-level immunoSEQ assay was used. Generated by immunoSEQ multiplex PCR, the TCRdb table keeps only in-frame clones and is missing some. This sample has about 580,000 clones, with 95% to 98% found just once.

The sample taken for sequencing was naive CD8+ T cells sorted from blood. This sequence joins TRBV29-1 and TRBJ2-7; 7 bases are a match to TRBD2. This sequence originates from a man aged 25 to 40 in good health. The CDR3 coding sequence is TGCAGCGTTGAAGGTTCGCGCCCGGGGGGAAGTTCTTACGAGCAGTACTTC. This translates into CSVEGSRPGGSSYEQYF.